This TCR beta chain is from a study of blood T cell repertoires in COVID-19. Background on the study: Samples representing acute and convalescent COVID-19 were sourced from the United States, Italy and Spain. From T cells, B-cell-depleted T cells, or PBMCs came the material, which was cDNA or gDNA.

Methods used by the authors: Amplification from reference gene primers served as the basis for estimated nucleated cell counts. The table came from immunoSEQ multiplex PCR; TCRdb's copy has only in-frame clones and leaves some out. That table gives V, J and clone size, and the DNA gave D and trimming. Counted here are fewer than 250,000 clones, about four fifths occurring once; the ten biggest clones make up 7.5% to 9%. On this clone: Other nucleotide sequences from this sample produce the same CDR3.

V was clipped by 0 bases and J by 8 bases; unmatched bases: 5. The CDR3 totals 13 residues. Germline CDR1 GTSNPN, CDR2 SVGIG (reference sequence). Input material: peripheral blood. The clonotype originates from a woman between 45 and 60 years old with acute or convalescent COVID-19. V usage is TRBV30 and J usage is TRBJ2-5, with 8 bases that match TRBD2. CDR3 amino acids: CAWSVGREETQYF. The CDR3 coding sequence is TGTGCCTGGAGTGTAGGGCGGGAGGAAACCCAGTACTTC.